A single sample is the source of the 18 T cell receptor beta chains below, sequenced in a study of OX40 agonist ivuxolimab in advanced cancers. To prepare the library, the immunoSEQ multiplex PCR assay was applied. TCRdb took this table from immuneACCESS and kept in-frame rearrangements with V and J called. Such tables lack part of the clones; where checked against another copy, unresolved V genes explain under half of the gap, and the rest is unexplained. The sample profile shows roughly 33,000 clones; over 60% of them were found once. The top ten clonotypes cover under 20% of the sample. The sample in question was CD4+ or CD8+ T cells sorted from blood, obtained in a trial of the OX40 agonist ivuxolimab. These receptors were obtained from an adult with an advanced solid tumor such as melanoma, head and neck, liver or kidney cancer.

The rearrangement uses TRBV7-9 and TRBJ1-1; D might be TRBD1 (5 bases). This CDR3 contains 15 residues. From germline, CDR1 is SEHNR and CDR2 FQNEAQ (reference sequence). Trimming removed 1 base from V and 2 bases from J, with 11 bases in between. CDR3 sequence (DNA): TGTGCCAGCAGCTTAGGGGACCGAATCAACACTGAAGCTTTCTTT. Translation gives CASSLGDRINTEAFF.

This clone occurred once. The chain joins TRBV18 to TRBJ1-1, with a weak D call TRBD1 (6 bases). CDR1 and CDR2 (germline): KGHSH, LQKENI. V was shortened by 5 bases and J by 2 bases, with 15 bases between the two germline ends. This CDR3 spans 15 amino acids. The CDR3 loop reads CASSTTGRVNTEAFF. DNA of the CDR3: TGTGCCAGCTCAACAACAGGGAGAGTTAACACTGAAGCTTTCTTT.

The chain uses TRBV2 and TRBJ2-2; D unclear. V shed 3 bases and J shed 7 bases, with 3 bases lying between them. This CDR3 spans 11 amino acids. CDR1 and CDR2 (germline): SNHLY, FYNNEI. DNA of the CDR3: TGTGCCAGCAGTGATGTCGGGGAGCTGTTTTTT. It encodes CASSDVGELFF. The complete variable domain, with remaining parts taken from reference TRBV2 and TRBJ2-2, reads EPEVTQTPSHQVTQMGQEVILRCVPISNHLYFYWYRQILGQKVEFLVSFYNNEISEKSEIFDDQFSVERPDGSNFTLKIRSTKLEDSAMYFCASSDVGELFFGEGSRLTVL.

The chain joins TRBV27 to TRBJ1-4; 8 nucleotides agree with TRBD1. Germline V gene data show CDR1 as MNHEY and CDR2 as SMNVEV (reference sequence). This CDR3 region has 14 residues. V was clipped by 3 bases and J by 8 bases; unmatched bases: 5. The CDR3 loop reads CASSFQGAREKLFF. In nucleotides, the CDR3 is TGTGCCAGCAGTTTTCAGGGGGCGCGAGAAAAACTGTTTTTT.

This clone was recorded once. The chain uses TRBV15 and TRBJ2-1; TRBD2 might be the D (6 bases). Per the germline V gene, CDR1 is LNHNV and CDR2 is YYDKDF (reference sequence). The length of the CDR3 is 15 residues. Trimming took 1 base from V and 5 from J, leaving 12 bases between them. CDR3 in amino acids: CATSRGRATNNEQFF. Here the CDR3 DNA reads TGTGCCACCAGCAGAGGGAGGGCGACGAACAATGAGCAGTTCTTC.

The chain links TRBV6-4 to TRBJ1-5; D might be TRBD1 (5 bases). The CDR3 totals 16 residues. V dropped 2 bases and J dropped 1 base, with 12 bases sitting between them. Germline CDR1 reads MRHNA; CDR2 reads SNTAGT. The CDR3 bases are TGTGCCAGCAGTGACCACAGGAATTTGAGCAATCAGCCCCAGCATTTT. The encoded protein is CASSDHRNLSNQPQHF.

The chain links TRBV5-6 to TRBJ1-4, with D possibly TRBD1 on 6 matching bases. The CDR3 length is 15 residues. Germline CDR1 reads SGHDT; CDR2 reads YYEEEE. Trimming removed 1 base at V and 5 bases at J, with 12 bases between. CDR3 sequence: CASSLSPGVNEKLFF. In DNA form, the CDR3 reads TGTGCCAGCAGCTTGTCTCCAGGGGTGAATGAAAAACTGTTTTTT.

This chain uses TRBV14 with TRBJ2-2; possibly TRBD1 for D (7 bases). With 4 bases removed from V and 4 bases from J, the gap between germline ends came to 10 bases. Looked up from germline, CDR1 is SGHDN and CDR2 is FVKESK. The CDR3 is 14 amino acids. The CDR3 loop is CASSRQGGTGELFF. In nucleotides, the CDR3 is TGTGCCAGCAGCCGACAGGGAGGCACCGGGGAGCTGTTTTTT.

The rearrangement joins TRBV5-6 to TRBJ1-5; no clear D. The V gene lost 1 base and the J gene lost 2 bases, with 13 bases spanning the gap. This CDR3 has 16 amino acids. Germline values: CDR1 SGHDT, CDR2 YYEEEE. CDR3: CASSLRQTLGNQPQHF. CDR3 DNA sequence: TGTGCCAGCAGCTTGAGGCAGACTCTGGGCAATCAGCCCCAGCATTTT. Full variable domain (remainder filled in from reference TRBV5-6 and TRBJ1-5): DAGVTQSPTHLIKTRGQQVTLRCSPKSGHDTVSWYQQALGQGPQFIFQYYEEEERQRGNFPDRFSGHQFPNYSSELNVNALLLGDSALYLCASSLRQTLGNQPQHFGDGTRLSIL.

The rearrangement links TRBV5-1 to TRBJ2-7; D possibly corresponds to TRBD1 (5 bases). This CDR3 has 17 residues. Trimming stripped 1 base from V and 0 bases from J, with 17 bases between. CDR1 and CDR2 (germline): SGHRS, YFSETQ. The CDR3: CASSLRVGQGNSYEQYF. The CDR3 DNA reads TGCGCCAGCAGCTTGAGAGTAGGGCAGGGTAACTCCTACGAGCAGTACTTC.

This chain links TRBV11-2 with TRBJ1-3; 7 bases are shared with TRBD1. The germline V gene encodes CDR1 SGHAT and CDR2 FQNNGV. The CDR3 covers 14 residues. V shed 5 bases and J 1 base; nucleotides not matched to a gene: 2. For the CDR3, the DNA is TGTGCCAGCAGCAACAGGGGTTCTGGAAACACCATATATTTT. Encoded protein: CASSNRGSGNTIYF.

This clone was seen a single time. J is TRBJ2-3 and V is TRBV11-3; 9 positions match TRBD1. The CDR3 loop spans 18 amino acids. CDR1 and CDR2 (germline): SGHNT, YENEEA. Unmatched junction bases numbered 15, after V lost 0 bases and J lost 8 bases. The CDR3 DNA reads as TGTGCCAGCAGCTTAGATCCCCCGGACAGGGGTCCGGGGGTTACGCAGTATTTT. It specifies CASSLDPPDRGPGVTQYF.

The rearrangement uses TRBV4-2 and TRBJ2-5, with D perhaps TRBD2 (5 bases). V dropped 1 base and J dropped 3 bases, with 12 bases sitting between them. The CDR3 totals 15 residues. CDR1 is LGHNA and CDR2 is YNFKEQ in the germline V gene. The CDR3 bases are TGTGCCAGCAGCCAAGTTTCGTCGCGGGAAGAGACCCAGTACTTC. Protein: CASSQVSSREETQYF.

The chain recombines TRBV7-9 with TRBJ1-6, with D possibly matching TRBD1 (6 bases). Trimming left V 4 bases short and J 9 bases short, with 13 bases between. This CDR3 has 14 amino acids. Germline loops: CDR1 SEHNR, CDR2 FQNEAQ (reference sequence). DNA for the CDR3: TGTGCCAGCAGCTCGATTGGGGGCTTTTCACCCCTCCACTTT. It is translated as CASSSIGGFSPLHF. The full variable domain, with the rest looked up from reference TRBV7-9 and TRBJ1-6, is DTGVSQNPRHKITKRGQNVTFRCDPISEHNRLYWYRQTLGQGPEFLTYFQNEAQLEKSRLLSDRFSAERPKGSFSTLEIQRTEQGDSAMYLCASSSIGGFSPLHFGNGTRLTVT.

This clone was recorded only once. V is TRBV7-9 and J is TRBJ1-1; 8 positions agree with TRBD1. The V and J ends lost 2 bases and 9 bases, in that order; junction bases with no gene match: 14. The length of the CDR3 is 16 residues. CDR1 SEHNR and CDR2 FQNEAQ come from the germline V gene (reference sequence). CDR3 coding DNA: TGTGCCAGCAGCTTACGTTTGATACAGGGGGGCCTTAAAGCTTTCTTT. Translation: CASSLRLIQGGLKAFF.

The chain couples TRBV6-5 to TRBJ2-5; D tentatively reads TRBD1 or TRBD2 (5 bases each). Germline V CDR1 and CDR2: MNHEY, SVGAGI. Trimming left V 5 bases short and J 7 bases short, with 14 bases between. The CDR3 spans 13 residues. The CDR3 reads CASSGTDVGTQYF. CDR3 nucleotides: TGTGCCAGCAGTGGGACGGACGTCGGGACCCAGTACTTC.

This clone was recorded a few times. This sequence joins TRBV30 and TRBJ2-3; D may be TRBD1 or TRBD2 (5 bases each). This CDR3 contains 13 residues. Trimming removed 2 bases from V and 2 bases from J, with 8 bases in between. Germline V gives CDR1 GTSNPN, CDR2 SVGIG (reference sequence). Here the CDR3 DNA reads TGTGCCTGGAGTCCTGGGACCACAGATACGCAGTATTTT. Translation: CAWSPGTTDTQYF.

This clone was counted between two and nine times. The chain couples TRBV9 to TRBJ2-5, with TRBD2 identical over 9 bases. CDR1 and CDR2 from the germline V gene are SGDLS and YYNGEE. This CDR3 has 17 amino acids. V shed 0 bases, J shed 2 bases, and the junction held 8 bases outside the gene matches. CDR3 bases: TGTGCCAGCAGCGTAGGTAGCGGGGGAACCAATCAAGAGACCCAGTACTTC. It encodes CASSVGSGGTNQETQYF.